This T cell receptor beta chain was captured in a study of shared clonotypes between healthy human individuals. Turning to the study itself: Per donor, CD8 memory used one plate, CD8 naive used two, CD4 memory used three and CD4 naive used three.

General observations from the study: Relative to memory subsets, naive subsets generally showed larger estimated richness.

Regarding this clone: Its antigen is as yet unknown.

Several immunoSEQ plates received, in even portions, the genomic DNA of each subset. TCRdb keeps only in-frame clones here, not all; method: immunoSEQ multiplex PCR. This table has 2 million to 2.5 million clones, about 92% appearing once. With 3 bases removed from V and 7 bases from J, the gap between germline ends came to 16 bases. CDR1 and CDR2 (germline): KGHSH, LQKENI. The CDR3 consists of 15 residues. The receptor comes from a man aged 18 to 29 in good health. Some clones in this sample may be carry-over from other donors' samples. Sample: naive CD4+ T cells from PBMCs. The sample's subset: CD45RA+ positively selected. The genes are TRBV18 and TRBJ2-1, with D maybe TRBD1 (5 bases). In DNA, the CDR3 is TGTGCCAGCTCACCGCAAGTGGTCAGGGTAAATGAGCAGTTCTTC. The encoded protein is CASSPQVVRVNEQFF.